The present T cell receptor (beta chain) was sequenced within a study of blood T cell repertoires in COVID-19 (dated by TCRdb to about 2020). Background for the entire study: Recovered participants in ImmuneRACE Cohort 3 were defined as having two consecutive negative NP/OP PCR tests, clearance from a healthcare professional, or resolution of symptoms. The collaborator samples originated in the United States, Italy and Spain and spanned the acute and convalescent phases of COVID-19. The repertoires were released in a freely available public database intended as a resource for research on the immune response to SARS-CoV-2. The dataset comprised deeply sampled blood TCRbeta repertoires from subjects exposed to, actively infected with, or recovered from COVID-19. The samples were drawn from two sources: the first 160 participants of the ongoing ImmuneRACE study, and 1,254 subjects contributed by 6 global collaborators. The prospective study material was composed of cDNA or gDNA derived from T cells, B-cell-depleted T cells, or PBMCs. Nearly every sample came with metadata listing a de-identified subject ID, COVID-19 status, age in years and sex. Where HLA class I and class II types were available, the types were taken from metadata supplied by the sample provider, not from assay-based typing. Points the paper makes about the study in general: How much clinical and demographic metadata was included differed by source and by participant, and the metadata was provided uncurated.

This clone was counted a single time. Which antigen it targets is not known. Base qualities are not recorded, but no much larger clone differs from it by a single base. Measured from the cysteine to the phenylalanine, the CDR3 is 13 residues long. Of all the DNA, just the CDR3 is kept, 39 bases in frame from base 1. Germline trimming: 4 bases from V, 6 bases from J; junction bases outside gene matches: 7. CDR1 and CDR2, per the germline V gene, are SQVTM and ANQGSEA. Enrolling through a virtual design, the prospective study's participants ranged in age from roughly 18 to 89 years and lived across 24 United States geographic areas. In the prospective study, cohorts were assigned on the basis of participant-reported clinical history obtained from a screening survey and a study questionnaire. In the prospective study, mobile phlebotomists collected whole blood, serum and a nasopharyngeal or oropharyngeal swab from each participant. Additional blood draws and questionnaires over an approximately 2-month period could optionally be provided by prospective study participants. Prospective study blood samples were shipped either frozen or at room temperature before DNA extraction.

The immunoSEQ Assay, a bias-controlled multiplex PCR, was used to amplify TCRbeta CDR3 regions from genomic DNA. Per the source publication's procedure: The number of nucleated cells in each sample was estimated by amplification of reference gene primers within the assay. Sequence reads were collapsed and filtered to measure the absolute abundance of every unique TCRbeta CDR3 rearrangement. For each sample, productive Simpson clonality was calculated as the square root of Simpson's diversity index over productive rearrangements. TCRdb's version of the immuneACCESS table is confined to in-frame rearrangements and falls short of the full clone set. An unresolved V gene accounts for under half of the shortfall where checked; the remainder is of unknown origin. That table supplies the V and J calls and clone size; D and trimming were determined from the DNA. Within this sample are some 220,000 clones, with roughly nine tenths of them counted one time only. Clones ranked in the top ten supply approximately 2.8% of the sample.

The sample taken for sequencing was PBMCs or T cells enriched from blood (not recorded which). Here the chain combines TRBV29-1 and TRBJ2-3, and TRBD1 aligns with 7 junction nucleotides. The receptor was isolated from a woman between 50 and 59 years old in a cohort exposed to, infected with or recovered from COVID-19 (not recorded which). This receptor has the CDR3 CSVGGTDMDTQYF. The DNA is TGCAGCGTTGGGGGGACAGATATGGATACGCAGTATTTT.